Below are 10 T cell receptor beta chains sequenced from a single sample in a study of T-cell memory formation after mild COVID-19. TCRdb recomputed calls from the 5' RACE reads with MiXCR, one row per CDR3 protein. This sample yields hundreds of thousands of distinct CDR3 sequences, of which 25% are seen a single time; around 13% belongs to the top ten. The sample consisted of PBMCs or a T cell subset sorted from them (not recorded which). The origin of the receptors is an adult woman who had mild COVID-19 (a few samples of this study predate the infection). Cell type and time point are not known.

CDR3: CASSLVSGYGETQYF. Here the CDR3 DNA reads TGTGCCAGCAGCTTAGTATCGGGTTACGGAGAGACCCAGTACTTC. The gene calls are TRBV11-2 and TRBJ2-5, with unresolved D. The CDR3 length is 15 residues. V gave up 1 base and J gave up 4 bases, with 13 bases separating them. Germline V lookup: CDR1 SGHAT, CDR2 FQNNGV. The whole variable domain, remainder taken from reference TRBV11-2 and TRBJ2-5, is EAGVAQSPRYKIIEKRQSVAFWCNPISGHATLYWYQQILGQGPKLLIQFQNNGVVDDSQLPKDRFSAERLKGVDSTLKIQPAKLEDSAVYLCASSLVSGYGETQYFGPGTRLLVL.

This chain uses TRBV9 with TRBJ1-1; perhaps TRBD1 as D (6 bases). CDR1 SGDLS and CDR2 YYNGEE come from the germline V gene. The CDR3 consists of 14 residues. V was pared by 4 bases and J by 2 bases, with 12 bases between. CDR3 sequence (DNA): TGTGCCAGCAGCCCTTGGACAGACAACACTGAAGCTTTCTTT. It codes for CASSPWTDNTEAFF.

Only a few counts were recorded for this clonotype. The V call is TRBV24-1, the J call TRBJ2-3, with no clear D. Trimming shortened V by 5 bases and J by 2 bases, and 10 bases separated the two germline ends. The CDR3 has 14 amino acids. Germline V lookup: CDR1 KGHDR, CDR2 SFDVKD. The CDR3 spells CATSADTNTDTQYF. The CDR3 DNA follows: TGTGCCACCAGTGCAGATACCAACACAGATACGCAGTATTTT.

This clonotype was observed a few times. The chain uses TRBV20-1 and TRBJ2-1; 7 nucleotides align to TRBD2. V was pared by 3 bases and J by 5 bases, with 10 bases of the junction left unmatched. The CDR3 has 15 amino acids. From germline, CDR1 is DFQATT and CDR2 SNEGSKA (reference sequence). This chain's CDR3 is CSASHPSGGHNEQFF. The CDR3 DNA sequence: TGCAGTGCTAGTCACCCATCGGGGGGACACAATGAGCAGTTCTTC.

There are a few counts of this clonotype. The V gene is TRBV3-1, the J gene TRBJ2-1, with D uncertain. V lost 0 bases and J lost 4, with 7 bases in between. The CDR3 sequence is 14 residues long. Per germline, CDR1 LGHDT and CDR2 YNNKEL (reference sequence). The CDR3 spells CASSQDDWYNEQFF. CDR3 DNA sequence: TGTGCCAGCAGCCAAGACGATTGGTACAATGAGCAGTTCTTC.

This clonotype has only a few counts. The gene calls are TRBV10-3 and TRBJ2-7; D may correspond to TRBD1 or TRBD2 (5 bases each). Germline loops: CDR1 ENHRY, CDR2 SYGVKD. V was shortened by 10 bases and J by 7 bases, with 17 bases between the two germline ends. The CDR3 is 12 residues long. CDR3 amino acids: CATTTRDGEQYF. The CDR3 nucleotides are TGTGCCACCACTACCCGGGACGGTGAGCAGTACTTC.

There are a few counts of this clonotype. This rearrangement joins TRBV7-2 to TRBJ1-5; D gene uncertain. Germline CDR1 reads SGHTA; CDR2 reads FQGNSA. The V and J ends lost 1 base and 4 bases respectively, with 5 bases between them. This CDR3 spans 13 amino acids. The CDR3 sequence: CASSLVVNQPQHF. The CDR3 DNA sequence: TGTGCCAGCAGCTTAGTAGTGAATCAGCCCCAGCATTTT.

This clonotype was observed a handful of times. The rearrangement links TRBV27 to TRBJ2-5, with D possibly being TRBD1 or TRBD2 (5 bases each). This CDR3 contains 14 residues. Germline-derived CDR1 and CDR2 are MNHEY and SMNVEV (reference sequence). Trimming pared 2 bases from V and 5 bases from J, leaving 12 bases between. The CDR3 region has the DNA TGTGCCAGCAGTTTAGGTGGGGGTGACGAGACCCAGTACTTC. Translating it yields CASSLGGGDETQYF.

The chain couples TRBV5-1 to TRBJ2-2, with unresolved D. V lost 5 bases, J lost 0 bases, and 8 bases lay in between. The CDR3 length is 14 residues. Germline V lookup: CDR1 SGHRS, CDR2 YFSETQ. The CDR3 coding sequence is TGCGCCAGCAGACAAGAACCGAACACCGGGGAGCTGTTTTTT. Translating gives CASRQEPNTGELFF.

The CDR3 region is CASSAGLANSYEQYF. Written as DNA, the CDR3 is TGTGCCAGCAGCGCGGGACTAGCGAACTCCTACGAGCAGTACTTC. The rearrangement uses TRBV7-9 and TRBJ2-7, with 10 bases fitting TRBD2. The trim removed 5 bases at V and 0 bases at J, leaving 4 bases unmatched. Germline CDR1 and CDR2: SEHNR and FQNEAQ (reference sequence). The CDR3 is 15 residues long.